This T cell receptor (beta chain) was identified in a study of T cell responses to AZD1222 COVID-19 vaccine. Study-level points and caveats: Repertoire sampling happened only post peak T cell response.

The data were produced by immunoSEQ multiplex PCR, yet TCRdb's version contains in-frame clones alone and is incomplete. Here the sample spans under 200,000 clones, around 90% being singletons. About this clone itself: Antigen specificity is unknown.

The sequence was collected from an adult in good health. Specimen: peripheral blood, collected on day 0 of AZD1222 vaccination.

The CDR3 nucleotides read TGTGCCAGAGGGGCTGGGGCCAACGTCCTGACTTTC. It codes for CARGAGANVLTF. The chain joins TRBV2 to TRBJ2-6; TRBD1 might be the D (5 bases). The CDR3 runs 12 residues. Germline CDR1 reads SNHLY; CDR2 reads FYNNEI. Trimming stripped 9 bases from V and 2 bases from J, with 5 bases between.